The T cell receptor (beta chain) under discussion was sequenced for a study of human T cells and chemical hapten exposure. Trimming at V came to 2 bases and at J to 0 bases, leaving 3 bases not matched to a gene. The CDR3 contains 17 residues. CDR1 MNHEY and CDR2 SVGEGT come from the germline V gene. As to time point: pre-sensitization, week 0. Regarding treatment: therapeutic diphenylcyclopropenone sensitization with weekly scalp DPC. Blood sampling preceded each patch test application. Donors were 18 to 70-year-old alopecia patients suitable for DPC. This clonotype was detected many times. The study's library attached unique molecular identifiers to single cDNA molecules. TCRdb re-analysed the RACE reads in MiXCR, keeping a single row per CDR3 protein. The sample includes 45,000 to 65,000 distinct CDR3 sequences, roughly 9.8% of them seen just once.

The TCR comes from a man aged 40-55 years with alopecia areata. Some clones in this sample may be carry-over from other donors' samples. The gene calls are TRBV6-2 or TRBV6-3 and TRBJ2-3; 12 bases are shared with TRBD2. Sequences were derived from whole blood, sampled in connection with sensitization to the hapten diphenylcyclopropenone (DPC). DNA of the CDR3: TGTGCCAGCAGTTACCCCACTAGCGGGGGGAGCACAGATACGCAGTATTTT. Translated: CASSYPTSGGSTDTQYF.